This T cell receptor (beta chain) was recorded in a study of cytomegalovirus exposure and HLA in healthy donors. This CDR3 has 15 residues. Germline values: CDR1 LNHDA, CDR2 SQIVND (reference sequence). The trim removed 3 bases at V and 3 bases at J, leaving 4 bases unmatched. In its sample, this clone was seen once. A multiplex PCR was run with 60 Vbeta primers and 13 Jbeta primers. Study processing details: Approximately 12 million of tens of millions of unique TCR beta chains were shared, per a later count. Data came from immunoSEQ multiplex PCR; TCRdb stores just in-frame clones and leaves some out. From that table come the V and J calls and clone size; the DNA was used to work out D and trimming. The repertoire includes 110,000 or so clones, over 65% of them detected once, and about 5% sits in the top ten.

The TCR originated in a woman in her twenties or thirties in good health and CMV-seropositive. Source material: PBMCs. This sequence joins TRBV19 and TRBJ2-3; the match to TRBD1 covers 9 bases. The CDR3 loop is CASSMGQGYTDTQYF. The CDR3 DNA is TGTGCCAGTAGTATGGGACAGGGTTATACAGATACGCAGTATTTT.